This TCR beta chain stems from a study of blood T cell repertoires in COVID-19 (dated by TCRdb to between 2020 and 2021). In terms of the full investigation: Samples from collaborators originated in the United States, Italy and Spain and spanned both the acute and convalescent phases of COVID-19. The samples were drawn from two sources: the first 160 participants of the ongoing ImmuneRACE study, and over 1,000 subjects contributed by 6 global collaborators. Where available, HLA class I and class II types were obtained from metadata supplied by the sample provider rather than from assay-based typing. The prospective study material was composed of cDNA or gDNA derived from T cells, B-cell-depleted T cells, or PBMCs. The repertoires were released in a freely available public database intended as a resource for research on the immune response to SARS-CoV-2. The dataset comprised deeply sampled blood TCRbeta repertoires from subjects exposed to, actively infected with, or recovered from COVID-19. The sample metadata nearly always contained a de-identified subject ID, COVID-19 status, age in years and sex. Study-wide conclusions, independent of this receptor: How much clinical and demographic metadata was included differed by source and by participant, and the metadata was provided uncurated.

TCRbeta CDR3 regions were amplified from genomic DNA by means of the immunoSEQ Assay, a bias-controlled multiplex PCR. For the original study's pipeline: The number of nucleated cells in each sample was estimated by amplification of reference gene primers within the assay. To quantify the absolute abundance of each unique TCRbeta CDR3 rearrangement, sequence reads were collapsed and filtered. Productive Simpson clonality was computed per sample as the square root of Simpson's diversity index over productive rearrangements. Here the immuneACCESS table is served through TCRdb, limited to in-frame sequences with V and J called. Missing clones are a known gap in these copies; in checked studies unresolved V genes cover under half, and the rest lacks a known reason. V and J calls plus clone size are reproduced from that table; the DNA served to infer D and trimming. Here the sample has under 200,000 clones; roughly 75% occur a single time. Approximately 7% of the sample belongs to the ten largest clones.

Whole blood was collected in K2EDTA tubes by collaborating institutions according to the institutions' own protocols. Collaborator samples were shipped for TCRbeta analysis as frozen whole blood, isolated PBMCs, or DNA extracted from either sample type. Details on this clone: There is no known antigen for this receptor. Base qualities are not provided; no much larger clone lies one nucleotide away.

This receptor was obtained from a man aged 70-80 years with active or convalescent COVID-19. Sequenced material: peripheral blood.

Here the CDR3 is given as CASSERGLDYGYTF. The base sequence is TGTGCCAGCAGTGAACGGGGGTTGGACTATGGCTACACCTTC. The sequence links TRBV6-1 to TRBJ1-2, and perhaps TRBD1 as D gene, on 5 matching bases. The CDR1 and CDR2 encoded by the germline V gene are MNHNS and SASEGT. From its cysteine to its phenylalanine, the CDR3 spans 14 amino acids. Left in the record is the CDR3 DNA by itself, 42 bases read in frame from the first base. V and J lose 2 bases and 3 bases, and a span of 10 bases separates them.